This T cell receptor beta chain was found in a study of shared clonotypes between healthy human individuals. Here immunoSEQ multiplex PCR was the method, and the copy in TCRdb shows in-frame clones only, minus some. This table holds under 2,000,000 clones, 85% to 95% found once. The naive CD8 fraction comprised CD45RO-negative cells positively selected for CCR7 and excluded terminally differentiated effector memory CD45RA+ cells. This CDR3 region has 13 residues. The V gene lost 0 bases and the J gene lost 7 bases, with 9 bases spanning the gap. Germline V gene data show CDR1 as PRHDT and CDR2 as FYEKMQ (reference sequence).

Source material: naive CD8+ T cells sorted from blood. The sequence was obtained from a man aged 18 to 29 in good health. The chain joins TRBV13 to TRBJ1-2; D ambiguous. The DNA for the CDR3 is TGTGCCAGCAGCTTAGGCCTAACTTTTGGCTACACCTTC. Residues: CASSLGLTFGYTF.